Detailed here is one TCR beta chain. The antigen remains unidentified. The sample's time point: persistent/refractory GD, antithyroid drugs over 5 years with positive TRAb. The TCR library was made from RNA that had been extracted from PBMCs in TRIzol. The EDTA tubes were filled with 8 to 9.5 milliliters of drawn peripheral blood. With iRepertoire HTBI primers and Arm-PCR of CDR3 regions, TCR beta libraries were built. Using its own MiXCR run on the multiplex PCR reads, TCRdb lists one record per CDR3 protein. The table shows some 370,000 distinct CDR3 sequences, with roughly 24% occurring only once. The sample is drawn from a study of regulatory T cells in long-lasting Graves disease. V lost 1 base and J lost 7, with 8 bases in between. The CDR3 runs 13 residues. Germline V gene data show CDR1 as LNHDA and CDR2 as SQIVND (reference sequence). Study-level points and caveats: Persistent cases of Graves' showed reduced TCR diversity relative to newly diagnosed patients. Patients with persistent disease showed a bias toward TRBV28, TRBJ1-2 and TRBJ2-5.

The sample in question was peripheral blood mononuclear cells (PBMCs), obtained when the disease was refractory, from a patient treated with antithyroid drugs. The sequence was obtained from a woman between 35 and 50 years old with Graves disease. The rearrangement joins TRBV19 to TRBJ1-5; D not resolved. The CDR3 bases are TGTGCCAGTAGTATAGTCGGGGAACAGCCCCAGCATTTT. Translating it yields CASSIVGEQPQHF.